The 25 T cell receptor beta chains listed next were all sequenced from one sample in a study of technical replicates of blood from a handful of donors. Profiling relied on immunoSEQ multiplex PCR, and the TCRdb table lists in-frame clones only, not all of them. The table records around 68,000 clones, about nine tenths of them present only once. The material sequenced was T cells isolated from PBMCs. Receptors originate from a human donor in good health. Some clones in this sample may be carry-over from other donors' samples.

This clone has just one count. J is TRBJ2-1 and V is TRBV6-5; a possible D gene is TRBD2 (6 bases). Trimming shortened V by 2 bases and J by 5 bases, and 13 bases separated the two germline ends. The CDR3 contains 15 residues. In germline, CDR1 is MNHEY, CDR2 SVGAGI. The CDR3 nucleotides are TGTGCCAGCAGTTACCAGGGACTGGCAAACAATGAGCAGTTCTTC. Translating it yields CASSYQGLANNEQFF.

The chain couples TRBV7-9 to TRBJ1-2; D is unclear. Trimming took off 5 bases at V and 5 bases at J, with 18 bases between the two ends. CDR1 and CDR2 from the germline V gene are SEHNR and FQNEAQ (reference sequence). The CDR3 spans 15 residues. The CDR3 sequence is CASSGRELEDYGYTF. The CDR3 DNA sequence: TGTGCCAGCAGCGGGAGGGAGTTAGAAGATTATGGCTACACCTTC.

The chain employs TRBV28 and TRBJ2-7; D is possibly TRBD1 (6 bases). CDR3 length: 14 residues. Germline CDR1 reads MDHEN; CDR2 reads SYDVKM. With 6 bases removed from V and 0 bases from J, the gap between germline ends came to 12 bases. The CDR3: CASSLRGNSYEQYF. The CDR3 DNA reads TGTGCCAGCAGCCTAAGGGGGAACTCCTACGAGCAGTACTTC.

This chain uses TRBV5-1 with TRBJ1-4, with D perhaps TRBD1 (6 bases). Germline V CDR1 and CDR2: SGHRS, YFSETQ. This CDR3 contains 15 residues. Trimming stripped 4 bases from V and 8 bases from J, with 18 bases between. CDR3 sequence: CASSIQGPFYEKLFF. The CDR3, as DNA: TGCGCCAGCAGCATACAGGGACCGTTCTACGAAAAACTGTTTTTT.

In DNA, the CDR3 is TGTGCCAGCAGCGCCTCCCTGGGGGGCTCCTACGAGCAGTACTTC. Its protein product is CASSASLGGSYEQYF. The J gene is TRBJ2-7, the V gene TRBV11-2; tentative D call: TRBD2 (6 bases). V shed 5 bases and J shed 0 bases, with 14 bases lying between them. The CDR3 runs 15 residues. Germline V gene lookup returns CDR1 SGHAT and CDR2 FQNNGV.

V gene TRBV28 combines with J gene TRBJ2-2; TRBD2 matches at 7 bases. The germline V gene has CDR1 MDHEN and CDR2 SYDVKM. The CDR3 runs 15 residues. The J segment lost 1 base and the V segment lost 6 bases, leaving 5 bases of the junction unmatched. This chain's CDR3 is CASRPGTMNTGELFF. DNA for the CDR3: TGTGCCAGCAGGCCCGGGACTATGAACACCGGGGAGCTGTTTTTT.

This chain connects TRBV18 to TRBJ2-7; 8 nucleotides line up with TRBD1. CDR1 is KGHSH and CDR2 is LQKENI in the germline V gene. The CDR3 extends over 15 amino acids. The V and J ends lost 6 bases and 2 bases, in that order; junction bases with no gene match: 9. The CDR3 bases are TGTGCCAGCTCGAACCGACAGGGGATAACCTACGAGCAGTACTTC. It specifies CASSNRQGITYEQYF.

The chain's CDR3 is CASSQRSGNIQYF. For the CDR3, the DNA is TGTGCCAGCAGCCAAAGGTCAGGAAACATTCAGTACTTC. The chain links TRBV5-4 to TRBJ2-4; D remains unclear. Looked up from germline, CDR1 is SGHNT and CDR2 is YYREEE (reference sequence). CDR3 length: 13 amino acids. The V gene lost 4 bases and the J gene lost 6 bases, with 11 bases spanning the gap.

The chain carries TRBV11-2 and TRBJ2-1, with 11 bases that match TRBD2. The germline CDR1 and CDR2 sequences are SGHAT and FQNNGV. The CDR3 consists of 15 residues. Unmatched junction bases numbered 5, after V lost 2 bases and J lost 8 bases. The CDR3 nucleotides are TGTGCCAGCAGCTTACTAGCGGGGGGTGCCGATGAGCAGTTCTTC. Its protein product is CASSLLAGGADEQFF.

The chain has TRBV7-9 and TRBJ2-7; 9 bases map to TRBD1. Germline V lookup: CDR1 SEHNR, CDR2 FQNEAQ (reference sequence). This CDR3 is built from 15 residues. With 6 bases clipped from V and 2 bases from J, the junction kept 8 bases outside the gene matches. CDR3 sequence reads: CASRPNRGPTYEQYF. The CDR3, as DNA: TGTGCCAGCAGACCCAACAGGGGGCCCACCTACGAGCAGTACTTC.

This chain joins TRBV5-1 and TRBJ1-1; D call uncertain. Germline V CDR1 and CDR2: SGHRS, YFSETQ. The V and J ends lost 0 bases and 1 base respectively, with 13 bases between them. CDR3 length: 16 residues. The CDR3 nucleotides are TGCGCCAGCAGCTTGGGTTTCCGGGGAAAGAACACTGAAGCTTTCTTT. Encoded protein: CASSLGFRGKNTEAFF.

This chain links TRBV29-1 with TRBJ1-1; a weak D match, TRBD1 (6 bases). CDR1 and CDR2 from the germline V gene are SQVTM and ANQGSEA. The CDR3 runs to 12 residues. In DNA, the CDR3 is TGCATCGCGGGGGGGCGGAACACTGAAGCTTTCTTT. Protein sequence: CIAGGRNTEAFF. The entire variable domain, with the rest obtained from reference TRBV29-1 and TRBJ1-1, is as follows: SAVISQKPSRDICQRGTSLTIQCQVDSQVTMMFWYRQQPGQSLTLIATANQGSEATYESGFVIDKFPISRPNLTFSTLTVSNMSPEDSSIYLCIAGGRNTEAFFGQGTRLTVV.

This clone has only one observation. This chain joins TRBV11-2 and TRBJ2-1; the D gene is possibly TRBD2 (6 bases). The ends were cut back, 6 bases at V and 8 bases at J, with 8 bases in the middle. Germline V gives CDR1 SGHAT, CDR2 FQNNGV. This CDR3 spans 11 amino acids. CDR3 DNA sequence: TGTGCCAGCAGATCGGGAGATGAGCAGTTCTTC. It encodes CASRSGDEQFF.

This chain links TRBV5-5 with TRBJ1-3; 11 bases match TRBD1. The germline V gene encodes CDR1 SGHKS and CDR2 YYEKEE (reference sequence). The V gene end was trimmed by 0 bases and the J gene end by 2 bases; junction bases not matched to a gene: 10. This CDR3 contains 19 residues. The CDR3 here is CASSLGRGTGGEAGNTIYF. As DNA, the CDR3 is TGTGCCAGCAGCTTGGGTCGGGGGACAGGGGGAGAAGCTGGAAACACCATATATTTT.

The chain links TRBV4-1 to TRBJ2-2; 9 bases line up with TRBD2. V dropped 0 bases and J dropped 3; count of bases not matched to a gene: 8. The CDR3 length is 18 residues. Germline V gives CDR1 MGHRA, CDR2 YSYEKL. CDR3 protein: CASSQDQLGGGDTGELFF. DNA for the CDR3: TGCGCCAGCAGCCAAGATCAGCTCGGCGGGGGGGACACCGGGGAGCTGTTTTTT.

The chain uses TRBV5-5 and TRBJ1-4; the match to TRBD1 covers 8 bases. CDR1 and CDR2 from the germline V gene are SGHKS and YYEKEE (reference sequence). Germline trimming cut 4 bases from V and 7 bases from J; bases unmatched to any gene: 9. This CDR3 has 15 amino acids. The CDR3 protein is CASSGIGTGLEKLFF. In DNA form, the CDR3 reads TGTGCCAGCAGCGGAATTGGGACAGGACTTGAAAAACTGTTTTTT.

The count of this clone is one. The chain combines TRBV2 with TRBJ2-1; D is perhaps TRBD1 (6 bases). V lost 4 bases, J lost 10 bases, and 11 bases lay in between. The CDR3 runs to 12 residues. CDR1 and CDR2 from the germline V gene are SNHLY and FYNNEI. The CDR3 nucleotides read TGTGCCAGCAGTGCCCTGGGGACAGAGCAGTTCTTC. It encodes CASSALGTEQFF. Based on the CDR3 plus reference TRBV2 and TRBJ2-1, the full variable domain is EPEVTQTPSHQVTQMGQEVILRCVPISNHLYFYWYRQILGQKVEFLVSFYNNEISEKSEIFDDQFSVERPDGSNFTLKIRSTKLEDSAMYFCASSALGTEQFFGPGTRLTVL.

The CDR3 DNA follows: TGCAGTGGGACAAGGGGGCACGAGCAGTACTTC. Encoded protein: CSGTRGHEQYF. The chain carries TRBV20-1 and TRBJ2-7; 7 bases match TRBD1. Trimming cost V 7 bases and J 5 bases; bases outside gene matches: 5. CDR1 and CDR2 from the germline V gene are DFQATT and SNEGSKA (reference sequence). CDR3 length: 11 residues.

The V call is TRBV30, the J call TRBJ1-5, with TRBD1 as a possible D gene (5 bases). Trimming left V 5 bases short and J 2 bases short, with 10 bases between. This CDR3 region has 13 residues. Germline loops: CDR1 GTSNPN, CDR2 SVGIG (reference sequence). In DNA form, the CDR3 reads TGTGCCTGGGAGAGGACACGCAATCAGCCCCAGCATTTT. Translation: CAWERTRNQPQHF.

This clone has only a few counts. The rearrangement links TRBV7-3 to TRBJ2-2; 7 bases are shared with TRBD1. The CDR3 is 14 residues long. CDR1 is SGHTA and CDR2 is FQGTGA in the germline V gene. The trim removed 5 bases at V and 4 bases at J, leaving 4 bases unmatched. The CDR3 region is CASSPGQPTGELFF. The CDR3 coding sequence is TGTGCCAGCAGCCCGGGACAGCCCACCGGGGAGCTGTTTTTT.

V is TRBV18 and J is TRBJ1-1; D possibly corresponds to TRBD1 (6 bases). CDR3 length equals 15 residues. Germline V gene sequence: CDR1 KGHSH, CDR2 LQKENI. Trimming cost V 3 bases and J 5 bases, with 16 bases left between them. CDR3 loop: CASSPTSLRGTEAFF. CDR3 sequence (DNA): TGTGCCAGCTCACCGACCTCCCTCAGGGGAACTGAAGCTTTCTTT.

The chain recombines TRBV19 with TRBJ2-7; D call uncertain. The germline gives CDR1 LNHDA, CDR2 SQIVND (reference sequence). The length of the CDR3 is 12 residues. V was trimmed by 8 bases and J by 3 bases, leaving 11 bases between them. For the CDR3, the DNA is TGTGCCAGTTCCGGCGGTTACTACGAGCAGTACTTC. Translation: CASSGGYYEQYF.

The chain recombines TRBV7-9 with TRBJ2-4; a possible D gene is TRBD1 (8 bases). Trimming left V 3 bases short and J 6 bases short, with 12 bases between. Germline V lookup: CDR1 SEHNR, CDR2 FQNEAQ (reference sequence). The CDR3 spans 14 residues. CDR3 sequence: CASSFTGGGNIQYF. The CDR3 DNA follows: TGTGCCAGCAGCTTTACAGGGGGGGGAAACATTCAGTACTTC.

The chain recombines TRBV18 with TRBJ2-2, with 7 bases matching TRBD1. The CDR3 covers 16 residues. With V trimmed by 0 bases and J by 3 bases, 4 bases remained unmatched. Germline V gene lookup returns CDR1 KGHSH and CDR2 LQKENI. CDR3 in DNA: TGTGCCAGCTCACCACCCTTGACAGGGTACACCGGGGAGCTGTTTTTT. Residues: CASSPPLTGYTGELFF.

The rearrangement links TRBV30 to TRBJ1-4; TRBD1 agrees at 11 bases. This CDR3 spans 14 amino acids. After removal of 5 bases from V and 4 bases from J, the junction contained 3 bases not matched to a gene. CDR1 is GTSNPN, CDR2 SVGIG, per germline (reference sequence). CDR3 protein: CAWGDRGINEKLFF. CDR3 DNA sequence: TGTGCCTGGGGGGACAGGGGGATTAATGAAAAACTGTTTTTT.